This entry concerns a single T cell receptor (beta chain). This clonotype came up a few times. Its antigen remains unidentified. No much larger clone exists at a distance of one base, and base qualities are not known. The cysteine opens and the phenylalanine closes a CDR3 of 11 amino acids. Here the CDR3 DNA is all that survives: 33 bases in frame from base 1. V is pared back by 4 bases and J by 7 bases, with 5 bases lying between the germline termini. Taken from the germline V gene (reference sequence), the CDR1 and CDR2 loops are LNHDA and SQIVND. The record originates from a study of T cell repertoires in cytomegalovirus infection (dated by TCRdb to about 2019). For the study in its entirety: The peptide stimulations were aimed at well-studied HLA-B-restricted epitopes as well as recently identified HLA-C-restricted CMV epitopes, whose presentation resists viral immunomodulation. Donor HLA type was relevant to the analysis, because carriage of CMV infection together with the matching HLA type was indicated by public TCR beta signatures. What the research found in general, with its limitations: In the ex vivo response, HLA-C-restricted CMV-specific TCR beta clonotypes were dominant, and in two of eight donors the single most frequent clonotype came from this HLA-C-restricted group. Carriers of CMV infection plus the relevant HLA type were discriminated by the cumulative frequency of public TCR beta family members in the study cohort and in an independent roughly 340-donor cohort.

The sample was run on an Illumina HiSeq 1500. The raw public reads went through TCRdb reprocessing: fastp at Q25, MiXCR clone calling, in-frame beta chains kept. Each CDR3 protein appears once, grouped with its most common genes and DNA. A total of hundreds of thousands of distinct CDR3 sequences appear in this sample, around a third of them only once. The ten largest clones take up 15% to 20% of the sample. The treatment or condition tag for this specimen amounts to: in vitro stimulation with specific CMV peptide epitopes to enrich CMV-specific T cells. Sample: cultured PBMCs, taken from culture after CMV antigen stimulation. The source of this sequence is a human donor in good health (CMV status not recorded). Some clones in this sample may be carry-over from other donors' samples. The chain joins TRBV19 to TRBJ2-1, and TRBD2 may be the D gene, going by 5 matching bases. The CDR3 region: CASSTGNEQFF. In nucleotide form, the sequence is TGTGCCAGTAGTACGGGGAATGAGCAGTTCTTC.